This passage covers 7 T cell receptor beta chains from one sample sequenced in a study of CD8 T cells in Susac syndrome. The RNA, about 0.45 to 1 ug, was put through reverse transcription using random hexamers. Each CDR3 protein is one row after TCRdb ran MiXCR on the immunoSEQ multiplex PCR reads. Of about 210,000 distinct CDR3 sequences in the sample, 94% are singletons; the top ten hold around 0.15%. Sequencing used CD4+ T cells from PBMCs. All receptors derive from a human donor with Susac syndrome.

This rearrangement joins TRBV20-1 to TRBJ2-2, with D unclear. The V end lost 6 bases, the J end lost 5 bases, and 22 bases lay between the germline ends. The CDR3 is made up of 16 amino acids. Germline CDR1 DFQATT, CDR2 SNEGSKA (reference sequence). In DNA, the CDR3 is TGCAGTGCCCGAAGGTCGCACCAAGGTCGAACCGGGGAGCTGTTTTTT. It codes for CSARRSHQGRTGELFF.

This sequence joins TRBV24-1 and TRBJ2-1; tentatively, D is TRBD1 (7 bases). V dropped 9 bases and J dropped 0 bases, with 11 bases sitting between them. The germline V gene encodes CDR1 KGHDR and CDR2 SFDVKD. The CDR3 totals 14 residues. DNA for the CDR3: TGTGCCACCCAGGGGGGAGACTCCTACAATGAGCAGTTCTTC. It yields the protein CATQGGDSYNEQFF.

The genes are TRBV20-1 and TRBJ2-5, with 8 bases fitting TRBD1. Germline V gene lookup returns CDR1 DFQATT and CDR2 SNEGSKA (reference sequence). The V gene end was trimmed by 5 bases and the J gene end by 5 bases; junction bases not matched to a gene: 10. The CDR3 sequence is 14 residues long. CDR3 loop: CSAVGQGAAETQYF. The CDR3 bases are TGCAGTGCTGTCGGTCAGGGGGCGGCCGAGACCCAGTACTTC.

V usage is TRBV20-1 and J usage is TRBJ2-7; no firm D call. CDR3 length: 12 amino acids. Germline values: CDR1 DFQATT, CDR2 SNEGSKA (reference sequence). V lost 5 bases and J 5 bases, leaving 13 bases between the germline ends. The chain's CDR3 is CSAFLIRDEQYF. In DNA, the CDR3 is TGCAGTGCTTTCTTAATACGCGACGAGCAGTACTTC.

V gene TRBV2 combines with J gene TRBJ1-5, with D possibly being TRBD1 (6 bases). Germline V lookup: CDR1 SNHLY, CDR2 FYNNEI. The CDR3 spans 15 residues. Between the trimmed V and J ends, which lost 6 bases and 4 bases, there was a span of 16 bases. The CDR3 bases are TGTGCCAGCAGATACACAGGGAGTAATAATCAGCCCCAGCATTTT. It is translated as CASRYTGSNNQPQHF.

The table lists this clonotype with a count of one. The chain is built from TRBV4-1 and TRBJ1-4; D may be TRBD1 (5 bases). V was clipped by 1 base and J by 2 bases, with 11 bases between them. The CDR3 is made up of 16 amino acids. Germline V gene sequence: CDR1 MGHRA, CDR2 YSYEKL. The CDR3 loop is CASSQGWGITNEKLFF. Here the CDR3 DNA reads TGCGCCAGCAGCCAAGGGTGGGGGATCACTAATGAAAAACTGTTTTTT.

V is TRBV5-1 and J is TRBJ2-1, with 8 nucleotides matching TRBD1. The CDR3 totals 14 residues. Germline V lookup: CDR1 SGHRS, CDR2 YFSETQ. V gave up 6 bases and J gave up 8 bases; unmatched junction bases: 10. CDR3 coding DNA: TGCGCCAGCACCCGAGGACAGGGTATGGATGAGCAGTTCTTC. It yields the protein CASTRGQGMDEQFF.